This T cell receptor (beta chain) derives from a study of cytomegalovirus exposure and HLA in healthy donors. This table comes from immunoSEQ multiplex PCR, and its TCRdb copy is limited to in-frame clones, with some not included. Here the sample spans some 180,000 clones, about 89% being singletons. This clonotype originated in a man aged 25 to 40 in good health and CMV-seropositive. Sequenced sample: PBMCs.

The CDR3 reads CASSQGLAGENEQFF. CDR3 in DNA: TGCGCCAGCAGCCAAGGACTAGCGGGAGAAAATGAGCAGTTCTTC. The J gene is TRBJ2-1, the V gene TRBV4-1; 12 nucleotides line up with TRBD2. This CDR3 is built from 15 residues. With 1 base clipped from V and 7 bases from J, the junction kept 2 bases outside the gene matches. Germline V gene sequence: CDR1 MGHRA, CDR2 YSYEKL.